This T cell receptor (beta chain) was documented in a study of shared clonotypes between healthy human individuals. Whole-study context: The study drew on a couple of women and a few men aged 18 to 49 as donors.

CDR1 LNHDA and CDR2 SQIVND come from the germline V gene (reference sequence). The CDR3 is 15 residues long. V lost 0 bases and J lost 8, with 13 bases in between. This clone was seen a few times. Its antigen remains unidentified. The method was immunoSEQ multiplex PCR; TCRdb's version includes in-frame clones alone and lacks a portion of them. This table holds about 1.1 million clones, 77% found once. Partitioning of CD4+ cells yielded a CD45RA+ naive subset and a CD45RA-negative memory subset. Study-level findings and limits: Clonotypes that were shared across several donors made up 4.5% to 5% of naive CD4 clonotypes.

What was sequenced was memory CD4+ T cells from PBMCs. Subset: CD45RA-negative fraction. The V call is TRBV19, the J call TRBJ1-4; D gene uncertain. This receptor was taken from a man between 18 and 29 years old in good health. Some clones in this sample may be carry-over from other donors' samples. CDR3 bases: TGTGCCAGTAGTATAGACCTGCCCTCCCAGGAAAAACTGTTTTTT. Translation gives CASSIDLPSQEKLFF.